This T cell receptor beta chain derives from a study of T cell changes during pregnancy in multiple sclerosis. This clone came up a few times. Generated by immunoSEQ multiplex PCR, the TCRdb table keeps only in-frame clones and is missing some. The sample has tens of thousands of clones; 75% to 95% are singletons. The ends lost 5 bases at V and 4 bases at J; junction bases unmatched: 8. The CDR3 length is 15 residues. CDR1 is MDHEN, CDR2 SYDVKM, per germline. The V call is TRBV28, the J call TRBJ2-1; 7 bases match TRBD2. The TCR was taken from a female donor in good health, enrolled as a control in a pregnancy study. Source: peripheral blood, taken in the first trimester of pregnancy. The CDR3 loop is CASSLEVGGYNEQFF. The CDR3 DNA is TGTGCCAGCAGTCTCGAGGTGGGGGGGTACAATGAGCAGTTCTTC.